One and the same sample provided the 21 T cell receptor beta chains below, sequenced in a study of siplizumab effects on memory and regulatory T cells. Profiling relied on immunoSEQ multiplex PCR, and the TCRdb table lists in-frame clones only, not all of them. Of about 60,000 clones in the sample, 83% were seen once. The material sequenced was memory CD4+ T cells sorted from blood. These receptor sequences come from a human donor in good health.

The chain couples TRBV7-2 to TRBJ2-7, with 8 positions matching TRBD2. CDR1 is SGHTA and CDR2 is FQGNSA in the germline V gene. V gave up 1 base and J gave up 2 bases; unmatched junction bases: 1. The CDR3 length is 14 residues. The chain's CDR3 is CASSLVAGPYEQYF. CDR3 coding DNA: TGTGCCAGCAGCTTAGTAGCGGGGCCCTACGAGCAGTACTTC.

V gene TRBV9 combines with J gene TRBJ1-2; no definite D call. CDR3 size: 17 residues. Germline loops: CDR1 SGDLS, CDR2 YYNGEE. The V end was cut by 0 bases, the J end by 2 bases, with 17 bases between. The CDR3 here is CASSVAADPKGNYGYTF. In DNA form, the CDR3 reads TGTGCCAGCAGCGTAGCGGCAGACCCCAAAGGCAACTATGGCTACACCTTC.

This chain uses TRBV5-5 with TRBJ1-2; the D is unclear. CDR1 is SGHKS and CDR2 is YYEKEE in the germline V gene (reference sequence). V lost 0 bases to trimming and J lost 0 bases, with 12 bases between them. The CDR3 is 16 residues long. As DNA, the CDR3 is TGTGCCAGCAGCTTGGGACACGGGGTAGCTAACTATGGCTACACCTTC. This encodes CASSLGHGVANYGYTF.

This chain uses TRBV12-1 with TRBJ2-5; no DNA check was done on the table's D call, TRBD2. TRBV12-1 is tagged as a pseudogene. This CDR3 comprises 14 residues. This CDR3 reads CASSALPRGETQYF. Here the CDR3 DNA reads TGTGCCAGCAGCGCACTACCCCGGGGAGAGACCCAGTACTTC.

The CDR3 is CTSSHNRCRRSAYGYTF. CDR3 sequence (DNA): TGCACCAGCAGCCACAACCGGTGCAGGAGATCCGCCTATGGCTACACCTTC. The chain employs TRBV1 and TRBJ1-2. TRBV1 is described as a pseudogene. This CDR3 has 17 amino acids.

This clone was seen a few times. The DNA of the CDR3 is TGCGCCAGCACCCTTCAATCGCGGGGGGCGGCCTACGAGCAGTACTTC. Translation: CASTLQSRGAAYEQYF. V usage is TRBV5-1 and J usage is TRBJ2-7; 8 bases match TRBD2. The V and J ends lost 6 bases and 2 bases, in that order; junction bases with no gene match: 13. Germline-derived CDR1 and CDR2 are SGHRS and YFSETQ. The CDR3 is 16 residues long.

The chain carries TRBV7-9 and TRBJ2-2, with 7 bases identical to TRBD1. Trimming removed 1 base from V and 6 bases from J; junction bases left unmatched: 8. Germline CDR1 and CDR2: SEHNR and FQNEAQ (reference sequence). CDR3 length: 16 amino acids. CDR3 DNA: TGTGCCAGCAGCTTAGGGTTGACAGGGCAATCCGGGGAGCTGTTTTTT. It encodes CASSLGLTGQSGELFF.

V is TRBV18 and J is TRBJ1-2; weak D call: TRBD1 (5 bases). V was shortened by 3 bases and J by 7 bases, with 9 bases between the two germline ends. The germline gives CDR1 KGHSH, CDR2 LQKENI. This CDR3 has 12 amino acids. The chain's CDR3 is CASSPDRGGYTF. The CDR3 DNA reads as TGTGCCAGCTCACCCGACAGAGGTGGCTACACCTTC.

V gene TRBV5-1 combines with J gene TRBJ1-1, with 7 bases lining up with TRBD1. Per the germline V gene, CDR1 is SGHRS and CDR2 is YFSETQ. Losses at the gene ends were 4 bases for V and 7 bases for J; bases not matched to a gene: 7. The CDR3 is made up of 13 amino acids. The CDR3 reads CASSPGQVVEAFF. CDR3 coding DNA: TGCGCCAGCAGCCCAGGACAGGTCGTTGAAGCTTTCTTT. Variable domain in full (rest from reference TRBV5-1 and TRBJ1-1): KAGVTQTPRYLIKTRGQQVTLSCSPISGHRSVSWYQQTPGQGLQFLFEYFSETQRNKGNFPGRFSGRQFSNSRSEMNVSTLELGDSALYLCASSPGQVVEAFFGQGTRLTVV.

There are a few counts of this clone. The V and J genes are TRBV4-1 and TRBJ1-2; no firm D call. The CDR3 covers 17 residues. CDR1 MGHRA and CDR2 YSYEKL come from the germline V gene. V shed 1 base and J shed 4 bases, with 19 bases lying between them. For the CDR3, the DNA is TGCGCCAGCAGCCAAGGAACGATTATTAGGCCCTTCTATGGCTACACCTTC. This gives the protein CASSQGTIIRPFYGYTF.

CDR3 loop: CARTRGVDTGELFF. The CDR3 bases are TGTGCCCGTACACGAGGAGTGGACACCGGGGAGCTGTTTTTT. The chain combines TRBV7-9 with TRBJ2-2; no definite D call. Looked up from germline, CDR1 is SEHNR and CDR2 is FQNEAQ (reference sequence). Trimming left V 11 bases short and J 3 bases short, with 16 bases between. CDR3 size: 14 residues.

This rearrangement joins TRBV10-1 to TRBJ1-6; D might be TRBD1 (5 bases). Germline CDR1 is WNHNN and CDR2 is SYGVQD (reference sequence). V was cut by 3 bases and J by 12 bases, with 9 bases left in between. The CDR3 consists of 12 residues. CDR3 nucleotide sequence: TGCGCCAGCAGTGATGGGGGTAAACCCCTCCACTTT. Translation: CASSDGGKPLHF.

This chain joins TRBV7-9 and TRBJ2-7, with 7 bases aligning to TRBD1. The CDR3 spans 15 residues. J was trimmed by 2 bases and V by 8 bases; bases with no gene match: 12. Per the germline V gene, CDR1 is SEHNR and CDR2 is FQNEAQ (reference sequence). The CDR3 bases are TGTGCCAGCCAAAGCAGCTGGGACAGAACCTACGAGCAGTACTTC. Residues: CASQSSWDRTYEQYF.

This chain joins TRBV7-9 and TRBJ2-7, with D tentatively TRBD2 (6 bases). V was pared by 5 bases and J by 0 bases, with 14 bases between. CDR1 and CDR2 from the germline V gene are SEHNR and FQNEAQ (reference sequence). The CDR3 consists of 15 residues. CDR3 amino acids: CASSHGRRGSYEQYF. The CDR3, as DNA: TGTGCCAGCAGCCATGGGAGGCGGGGCTCCTACGAGCAGTACTTC.

CDR3 nucleotide sequence: TGTGCCAGCAGCTTAGTTTATAGCGGGAGGGCCTCATTGGAGCAGTTCTTC. It is translated as CASSLVYSGRASLEQFF. This chain connects TRBV7-2 to TRBJ2-1; TRBD2 aligns across 11 bases. V shed 1 base and J 10 bases; nucleotides not matched to a gene: 12. This CDR3 has 17 residues. Germline CDR1 reads SGHTA; CDR2 reads FQGNSA. The complete variable domain, with remaining parts taken from reference TRBV7-2 and TRBJ2-1, reads GAGVSQSPSNKVTEKGKDVELRCDPISGHTALYWYRQSLGQGLEFLIYFQGNSAPDKSGLPSDRFSAERTGGSVSTLTIQRTQQEDSAVYLCASSLVYSGRASLEQFFGPGTRLTVL.

The rearrangement joins TRBV7-7 to TRBJ2-2; maybe TRBD2 (5 bases). Germline lookup yields CDR1 SSHAT and CDR2 FNYEAQ (reference sequence). This CDR3 comprises 14 residues. V shed 3 bases and J shed 4 bases, with 9 bases lying between them. The CDR3 region is CASSFLGVTGELFF. For the CDR3, the DNA is TGTGCCAGCAGCTTTCTCGGGGTCACCGGGGAGCTGTTTTTT. Filled out from reference TRBV7-7 and TRBJ2-2, the complete variable domain reads GAGVSQSPRYKVTKRGQDVTLRCDPISSHATLYWYQQALGQGPEFLTYFNYEAQPDKSGLPSDRFSAERPEGSISTLTIQRTEQRDSAMYRCASSFLGVTGELFFGEGSRLTVL.

This sequence joins TRBV5-6 and TRBJ1-3; possible D gene TRBD1, 5 bases. Germline V gene lookup returns CDR1 SGHDT and CDR2 YYEEEE. CDR3 length: 14 amino acids. Trimming cost V 3 bases and J 2 bases, with 9 bases left between them. The CDR3 region is CASSSGRAGNTIYF. The CDR3 DNA reads as TGTGCCAGCAGCTCGGGGCGGGCTGGAAACACCATATATTTT. Full variable domain (rest looked up from reference TRBV5-6 and TRBJ1-3): DAGVTQSPTHLIKTRGQQVTLRCSPKSGHDTVSWYQQALGQGPQFIFQYYEEEERQRGNFPDRFSGHQFPNYSSELNVNALLLGDSALYLCASSSGRAGNTIYFGEGSWLTVV.

The chain combines TRBV27 with TRBJ2-3, with D possibly matching TRBD2 (6 bases). The germline gives CDR1 MNHEY, CDR2 SMNVEV (reference sequence). Trimming shortened V by 5 bases and J by 2 bases, and 20 bases separated the two germline ends. The CDR3 is 17 amino acids. CDR3 loop: CASSTGAGSSFTDTQYF. CDR3 DNA: TGTGCCAGCAGTACGGGAGCGGGCAGCAGTTTCACAGATACGCAGTATTTT.

The CDR3 DNA sequence: TGTGCCAGCAGCTTCCCTACGGGAGGAACTACCGGGGAGCTGTTTTTT. Encoded protein: CASSFPTGGTTGELFF. The chain uses TRBV7-3 and TRBJ2-2, with 7 bases matching TRBD2. The junction had 9 bases not matched to a gene; V was cut back by 3 bases and J by 5 bases. The length of the CDR3 is 16 residues. Germline V CDR1 and CDR2: SGHTA, FQGTGA.

The V call is TRBV5-6, the J call TRBJ2-7; 7 nucleotides align to TRBD1. V was clipped by 2 bases and J by 2 bases; unmatched bases: 4. CDR3 length: 14 residues. Germline V gives CDR1 SGHDT, CDR2 YYEEEE. The CDR3 protein is CASSLTGVPYEQYF. In nucleotides, the CDR3 is TGTGCCAGCAGCTTAACAGGGGTCCCCTACGAGCAGTACTTC.

The chain couples TRBV10-3 to TRBJ2-1, with TRBD1 matching 8 bases. CDR1 is ENHRY and CDR2 is SYGVKD in the germline V gene. The CDR3 has 16 residues. The ends lost 3 bases at V and 0 bases at J; junction bases unmatched: 4. This CDR3 is CAISDPGQDSYNEQFF. Written as DNA, the CDR3 is TGTGCCATCAGTGACCCGGGACAGGACTCCTACAATGAGCAGTTCTTC.